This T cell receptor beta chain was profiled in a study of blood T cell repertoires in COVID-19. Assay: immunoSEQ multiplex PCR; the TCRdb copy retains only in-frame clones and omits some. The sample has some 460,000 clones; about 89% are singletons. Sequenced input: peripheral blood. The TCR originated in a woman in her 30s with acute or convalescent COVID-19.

This chain's CDR3 is CASSPSEGNTGELFF. The CDR3 DNA is TGCGCCAGCAGCCCTTCAGAGGGGAACACCGGGGAGCTGTTTTTT. The chain recombines TRBV5-1 with TRBJ2-2; D might be TRBD2 (5 bases). V was pared by 4 bases and J by 1 base, with 11 bases between. The CDR3 consists of 15 residues. Germline loops: CDR1 SGHRS, CDR2 YFSETQ.